These 21 T cell receptor beta chains came from one sample sequenced in a study of response to subunit inactivated influenza vaccine. TCRdb passed the RT-PCR reads through MiXCR, listing each CDR3 protein once. The sample has some 550,000 distinct CDR3 sequences; approximately 20% are singletons. The data also belong to a second study, concerning T cells expressing NK-cell markers. Per that paper: Scientists made TCR beta cDNA using 5'RACE template switching with UMIs.

Source: CD4+ T cells sorted from PBMCs, taken about 11 days after vaccination. These receptors all come from a man aged 45 to 65 who received an inactivated influenza vaccine.

This clonotype has only a few counts. CDR3 bases: TGCAGCGTGGGGGGGGGCAGCTACTACGAGCAGTACTTC. Its translation is CSVGGGSYYEQYF. The genes are TRBV29-1 and TRBJ2-7; possible D gene TRBD2, 7 bases. Per the germline V gene, CDR1 is SQVTM and CDR2 is ANQGSEA. V was clipped by 6 bases and J by 3 bases, with 15 bases between them. The length of the CDR3 is 13 residues.

This clonotype occurred many times. The J gene is TRBJ2-5, the V gene TRBV5-1; a weak D match, TRBD1 (6 bases). Trimming left V 3 bases short and J 5 bases short, with 14 bases between. Germline assignment: CDR1 SGHRS and CDR2 YFSETQ. The CDR3 is made up of 14 amino acids. The CDR3 here is CASSSQGDKETQYF. In DNA form, the CDR3 reads TGCGCCAGCAGCTCCCAAGGGGACAAGGAGACCCAGTACTTC.

This clonotype was seen more than once but under ten times. The chain joins TRBV5-1 to TRBJ2-6; D not certain. Between the trimmed V and J ends, which lost 5 bases and 2 bases, there was a span of 17 bases. Germline assignment: CDR1 SGHRS and CDR2 YFSETQ. This CDR3 has 17 amino acids. In DNA, the CDR3 is TGCGCCAGCAGTTCGTACAATTTAGTTCCTGGGGCCAACGTCCTGACTTTC. Its protein product is CASSSYNLVPGANVLTF.

In its sample, this clonotype was seen a few times. V and J are TRBV2 and TRBJ2-3, with 7 bases aligning to TRBD2. This CDR3 comprises 17 residues. After removal of 5 bases from V and 7 bases from J, the junction contained 18 bases not matched to a gene. The V gene's germline CDR1 is SNHLY and CDR2 FYNNEI. CDR3 sequence (DNA): TGTGCCAGCAGTCTCTCAGCGGGACGGCTCCTAGGGCATACGCAGTATTTT. It codes for CASSLSAGRLLGHTQYF.

The rearrangement joins TRBV2 to TRBJ2-5; TRBD2 aligns across 9 bases. The ends lost 6 bases at V and 2 bases at J; junction bases unmatched: 7. Germline CDR1 reads SNHLY; CDR2 reads FYNNEI. The CDR3 runs to 15 residues. The CDR3 spells CASRAGTSPQETQYF. The CDR3 bases are TGTGCCAGCAGAGCCGGGACTAGCCCACAAGAGACCCAGTACTTC.

J is TRBJ2-5 and V is TRBV18, with D perhaps being TRBD1 or TRBD2 (5 bases each). The germline CDR1 and CDR2 sequences are KGHSH and LQKENI. Trimming cost V 6 bases and J 5 bases, with 13 bases left between them. The CDR3 extends over 13 amino acids. The CDR3 reads CASSRDLRETQYF. CDR3 sequence (DNA): TGTGCCAGCTCCCGGGACCTCAGGGAGACCCAGTACTTC.

About this clonotype: Relative to the germline gene, one junction end is altered; a read error may explain this. This chain uses TRBV7-2 with TRBJ2-5; D remains ambiguous. Germline V gene data show CDR1 as SGHTA and CDR2 as FQGNSA. The CDR3 sequence is 14 residues long. CDR3 nucleotide sequence: TGTGCCGGCAGCTTAGGTTCAGGCACAAAGACCCAGTACTTC. The encoded protein is CAGSLGSGTKTQYF. Full variable domain (rest looked up from reference TRBV7-2 and TRBJ2-5): GAGVSQSPSNKVTEKGKDVELRCDPISGHTALYWYRQSLGQGLEFLIYFQGNSAPDKSGLPSDRFSAERTGGSVSTLTIQRTQQEDSAVYLCAGSLGSGTKTQYFGPGTRLLVL.

The J gene is TRBJ1-1, the V gene TRBV6-5; unclear D gene. Trimming pared 0 bases from V and 5 bases from J, leaving 10 bases between. Germline CDR1 and CDR2: MNHEY and SVGAGI. CDR3 length equals 14 residues. The CDR3 DNA follows: TGTGCCAGCAGTTACTCGCCCTCGGAGACTGAAGCTTTCTTT. Translation: CASSYSPSETEAFF.

The chain couples TRBV12-3 or TRBV12-4 to TRBJ2-7; 14 positions match TRBD2. The V and J ends lost 3 bases and 6 bases, in that order; junction bases with no gene match: 7. This CDR3 has 16 amino acids. CDR3 nucleotides: TGTGCCAGCAGTTTCCCCGGGACTAGCGGGAGAGGCGAGCAGTACTTC. It translates to CASSFPGTSGRGEQYF.

For the CDR3, the DNA is TGTGCCAGCAGCCCCGGACGTAGAGCCCACACCGGGGAGCTGTTTTTT. Protein sequence: CASSPGRRAHTGELFF. The gene calls are TRBV7-9 and TRBJ2-2; D unresolved. The germline V gene has CDR1 SEHNR and CDR2 FQNEAQ (reference sequence). The CDR3 totals 16 residues. Trimming shortened V by 5 bases and J by 3 bases, and 16 bases separated the two germline ends.

This clonotype occurred many times. The gene calls are TRBV5-1 and TRBJ1-4, with a weak D call TRBD1 (5 bases). This CDR3 region has 13 residues. V gave up 4 bases and J gave up 7 bases, with 11 bases separating them. CDR1 and CDR2 (germline): SGHRS, YFSETQ. This chain's CDR3 is CASSRDWSEKLFF. CDR3 nucleotide sequence: TGCGCCAGCAGCCGGGACTGGTCTGAAAAACTGTTTTTT.

This clonotype was recorded once. The rearrangement joins TRBV18 to TRBJ2-7; 8 positions agree with TRBD2. V lost 2 bases, J lost 0 bases, and 6 bases stayed unmatched. CDR3 length equals 16 residues. Germline CDR1 is KGHSH and CDR2 is LQKENI. The DNA for the CDR3 is TGTGCCAGCTCACCAGCACTAGCGGCCTCCTCCTACGAGCAGTACTTC. Encoded protein: CASSPALAASSYEQYF.

In its sample, this clonotype was seen a few times. This chain links TRBV6-1 with TRBJ2-7; D is uncertain. The CDR3 covers 14 residues. CDR1 and CDR2 (germline): MNHNS, SASEGT. Trimming took off 6 bases at V and 0 bases at J, with 12 bases between the two ends. CDR3 bases: TGTGCCAGCAGACTCCTACAACTCTCCTACGAGCAGTACTTC. Translating it yields CASRLLQLSYEQYF.

The chain uses TRBV4-3 and TRBJ2-3; D remains unclear. The germline V gene has CDR1 LGHNA and CDR2 YSLEER. With 3 bases removed from V and 0 bases from J, the gap between germline ends came to 7 bases. CDR3 length: 14 amino acids. The CDR3 sequence is CASSQDHSTDTQYF. CDR3 coding DNA: TGCGCCAGCAGCCAGGATCACAGCACAGATACGCAGTATTTT.

Of note for this clonotype: An end of the junction does not agree with germline; a read error may underlie this. The gene calls are TRBV12-3 or TRBV12-4 and TRBJ2-7; TRBD1 matches 8 bases. The CDR3 contains 15 residues. CDR3 amino acids: CASSFFGQGREKQCF. In DNA, the CDR3 is TGTGCCAGCAGTTTTTTTGGACAGGGAAGAGAGAAGCAGTGCTTC.

The sample holds a few counts of this clonotype. This sequence joins TRBV24-1 and TRBJ2-2; D possibly corresponds to TRBD1 (6 bases). This CDR3 has 14 amino acids. The germline V gene has CDR1 KGHDR and CDR2 SFDVKD. Trimming removed 4 bases at V and 3 bases at J, with 8 bases between. The CDR3 nucleotides read TGTGCCACCAGTGACCAGGGGTACACCGGGGAGCTGTTTTTT. Translating gives CATSDQGYTGELFF.

The rearrangement links TRBV4-1 to TRBJ2-7, with 8 bases aligning to TRBD1. The CDR3 runs 15 residues. V lost 2 bases, J lost 6 bases, and 9 bases stayed unmatched. Germline CDR1 reads MGHRA; CDR2 reads YSYEKL. The CDR3 loop reads CASSQFLGQGFEQYF. The CDR3 bases are TGCGCCAGCAGCCAATTCTTAGGACAGGGTTTCGAGCAGTACTTC.

This clonotype was observed a few times. The gene calls are TRBV5-1 and TRBJ2-7, with TRBD1 matching 7 bases. CDR3 length equals 14 residues. Germline V lookup: CDR1 SGHRS, CDR2 YFSETQ. V was clipped by 6 bases and J by 0 bases; unmatched bases: 6. This chain's CDR3 is CASTAWDSSYEQYF. The DNA for the CDR3 is TGCGCCAGCACCGCCTGGGACAGCTCCTACGAGCAGTACTTC.

The chain joins TRBV20-1 to TRBJ2-1; D might be TRBD2 (5 bases). The germline V gene encodes CDR1 DFQATT and CDR2 SNEGSKA (reference sequence). V was trimmed by 1 base and J by 9 bases, leaving 13 bases between them. The length of the CDR3 is 13 residues. Here the CDR3 reads CSARGRVRGEQFF. Written as DNA, the CDR3 is TGCAGTGCTAGAGGTAGAGTTCGGGGTGAGCAGTTCTTC.

The chain employs TRBV20-1 and TRBJ2-5; perhaps TRBD1 as D (5 bases). Germline CDR1 DFQATT, CDR2 SNEGSKA (reference sequence). The length of the CDR3 is 13 residues. Deletions cut 6 bases from V and 5 bases from J, with 16 bases between. The CDR3 is CSAPPRQGETQYF. For the CDR3, the DNA is TGCAGTGCCCCGCCTCGTCAGGGTGAGACCCAGTACTTC.

V is TRBV14 and J is TRBJ1-1, with D tentatively TRBD1 (5 bases). The CDR3 is 12 amino acids. CDR1 SGHDN and CDR2 FVKESK come from the germline V gene. Between the trimmed V and J ends, which lost 3 bases and 9 bases, there was a span of 11 bases. The CDR3: CASSQFSGQAFF. DNA of the CDR3: TGTGCCAGCAGCCAGTTTTCGGGGCAAGCTTTCTTT. The complete variable domain, with remaining parts taken from reference TRBV14 and TRBJ1-1, reads EAGVTQFPSHSVIEKGQTVTLRCDPISGHDNLYWYRRVMGKEIKFLLHFVKESKQDESGMPNNRFLAERTGGTYSTLKVQPAELEDSGVYFCASSQFSGQAFFGQGTRLTVV.